One TCR beta chain is described in this entry. Germline V gene data show CDR1 as MDHEN and CDR2 as SYDVKM. Trimming cost V 4 bases and J 10 bases, with 12 bases left between them. The CDR3 runs 12 residues. This entry is derived from a study of blood T cell repertoires in COVID-19. Across the study: Whether acute or convalescent, the COVID-19 samples came from the United States, Italy and Spain.

Sequencing used immunoSEQ multiplex PCR; TCRdb keeps in-frame clones, though not all of them. The sample has under 250,000 clones, about nine tenths seen once. This rearrangement joins TRBV28 to TRBJ2-3; weak D call: TRBD2 (5 bases). The sequence was obtained from a woman aged 55-70 years who had recovered from COVID-19. The specimen sequenced was peripheral blood. CDR3 region: CASSSRAGSQYF. The CDR3 nucleotides are TGTGCCAGCAGTTCACGGGCGGGCTCGCAGTATTTT.